The clone carrying this T cell receptor (beta chain) was detected once. The antigen is undetermined. These data are taken from a study of neoadjuvant anti-PD-1 for oral cavity cancer. Study-wide results and caveats: With a few patients per group, TCR findings need larger cohorts.

Trimming cost V 1 base and J 1 base; bases outside gene matches: 8. The CDR3 is 17 amino acids. The germline V gene encodes CDR1 KGHSH and CDR2 LQKENI. PBMCs were not maintained or expanded in culture before analysis. Here immunoSEQ multiplex PCR was the method, and the copy in TCRdb shows in-frame clones only, minus some. The data contain some 14,000 clones, about 61% of them singletons. The starting material was PBMCs, obtained before nivolumab (anti-PD-1) treatment. The clonotype originates from a person aged 35 to 85 with oral cavity squamous cell carcinoma. V and J are TRBV18 and TRBJ2-7; 9 bases map to TRBD1. The CDR3 DNA is TGTGCCAGCTCACCACAGCGACCGGGACAGGGTTCCTACGAGCAGTACTTC. Encoded protein: CASSPQRPGQGSYEQYF. Together with reference TRBV18 and TRBJ2-7, the CDR3 gives the full variable domain: NAGVMQNPRHLVRRRGQEARLRCSPMKGHSHVYWYRQLPEEGLKFMVYLQKENIIDESGMPKERFSAEFPKEGPSILRIQQVVRGDSAAYFCASSPQRPGQGSYEQYFGPGTRLTVT.